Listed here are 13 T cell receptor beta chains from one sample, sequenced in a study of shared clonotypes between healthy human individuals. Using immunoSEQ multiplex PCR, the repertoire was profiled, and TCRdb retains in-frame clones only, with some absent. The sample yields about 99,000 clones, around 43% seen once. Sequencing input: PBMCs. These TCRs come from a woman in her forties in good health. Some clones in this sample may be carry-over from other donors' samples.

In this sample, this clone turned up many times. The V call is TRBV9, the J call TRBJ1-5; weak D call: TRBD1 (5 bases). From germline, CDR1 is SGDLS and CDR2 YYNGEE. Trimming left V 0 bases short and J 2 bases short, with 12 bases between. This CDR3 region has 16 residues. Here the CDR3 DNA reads TGTGCCAGCAGCGTAGGCGCAGGGTGGGGCAATCAGCCCCAGCATTTT. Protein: CASSVGAGWGNQPQHF.

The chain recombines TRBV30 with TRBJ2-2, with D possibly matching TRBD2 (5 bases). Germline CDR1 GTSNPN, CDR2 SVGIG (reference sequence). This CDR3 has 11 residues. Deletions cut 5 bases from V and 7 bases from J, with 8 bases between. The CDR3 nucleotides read TGTGCCTGGCGGGGTAGCGGGGAGCTGTTTTTT. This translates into CAWRGSGELFF.

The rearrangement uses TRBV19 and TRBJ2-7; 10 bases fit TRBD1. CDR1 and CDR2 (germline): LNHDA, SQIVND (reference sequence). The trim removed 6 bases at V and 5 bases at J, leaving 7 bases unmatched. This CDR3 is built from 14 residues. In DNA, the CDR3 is TGTGCCAGTAGAGGGACAGGGGAGATAGACGAGCAGTACTTC. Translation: CASRGTGEIDEQYF.

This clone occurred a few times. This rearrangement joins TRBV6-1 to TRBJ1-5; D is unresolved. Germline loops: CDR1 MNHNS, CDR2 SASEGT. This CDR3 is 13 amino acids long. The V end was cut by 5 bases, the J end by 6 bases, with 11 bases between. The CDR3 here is CASSPEVVQPQHF. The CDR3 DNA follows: TGTGCCAGCAGTCCCGAAGTGGTTCAGCCCCAGCATTTT.

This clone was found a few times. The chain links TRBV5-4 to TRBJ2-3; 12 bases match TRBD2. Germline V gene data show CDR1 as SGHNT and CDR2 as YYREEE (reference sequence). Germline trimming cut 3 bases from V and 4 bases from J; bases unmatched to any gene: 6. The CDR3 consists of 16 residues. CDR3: CASSYRLAGVADTQYF. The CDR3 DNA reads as TGTGCCAGCAGCTATCGACTAGCGGGAGTGGCAGATACGCAGTATTTT. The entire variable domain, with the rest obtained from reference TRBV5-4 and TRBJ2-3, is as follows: ETGVTQSPTHLIKTRGQQVTLRCSSQSGHNTVSWYQQALGQGPQFIFQYYREEENGRGNFPPRFSGLQFPNYSSELNVNALELDDSALYLCASSYRLAGVADTQYFGPGTRLTVL.

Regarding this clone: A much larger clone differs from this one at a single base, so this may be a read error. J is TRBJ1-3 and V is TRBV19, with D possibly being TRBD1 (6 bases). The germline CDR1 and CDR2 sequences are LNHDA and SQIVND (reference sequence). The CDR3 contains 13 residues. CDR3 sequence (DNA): TGTGCCAGCCAGGGGTCCTCTGGAAACACCATACATTTT. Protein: CASQGSSGNTIHF.

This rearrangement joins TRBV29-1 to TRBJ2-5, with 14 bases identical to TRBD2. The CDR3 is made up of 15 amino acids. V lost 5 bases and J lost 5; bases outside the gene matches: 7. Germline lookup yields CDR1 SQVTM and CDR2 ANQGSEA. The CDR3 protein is CSVTGTSGSGETQYF. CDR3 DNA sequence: TGCAGCGTTACCGGGACTAGCGGGAGTGGGGAGACCCAGTACTTC.

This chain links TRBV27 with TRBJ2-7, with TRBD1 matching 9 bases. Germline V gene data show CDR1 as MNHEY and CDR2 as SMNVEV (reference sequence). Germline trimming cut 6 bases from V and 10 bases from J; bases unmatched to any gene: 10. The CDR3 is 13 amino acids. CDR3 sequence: CASSAGTGTAQYF. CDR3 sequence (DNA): TGTGCCAGCAGCGCCGGGACAGGGACGGCTCAGTACTTC.

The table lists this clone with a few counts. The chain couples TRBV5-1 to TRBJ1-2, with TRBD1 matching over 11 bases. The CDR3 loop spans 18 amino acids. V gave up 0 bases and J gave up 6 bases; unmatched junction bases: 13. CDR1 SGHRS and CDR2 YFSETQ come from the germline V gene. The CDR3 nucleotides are TGCGCCAGCAGCTTGGCCCTGGACCGGTGGGGACAGGGGGATGGCTACACCTTC. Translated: CASSLALDRWGQGDGYTF.

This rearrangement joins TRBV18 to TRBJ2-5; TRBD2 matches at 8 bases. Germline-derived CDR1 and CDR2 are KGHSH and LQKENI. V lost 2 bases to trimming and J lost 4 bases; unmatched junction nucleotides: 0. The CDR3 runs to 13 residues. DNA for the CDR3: TGTGCCAGCTCACCAGGGACTAGAGAGACCCAGTACTTC. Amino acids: CASSPGTRETQYF.

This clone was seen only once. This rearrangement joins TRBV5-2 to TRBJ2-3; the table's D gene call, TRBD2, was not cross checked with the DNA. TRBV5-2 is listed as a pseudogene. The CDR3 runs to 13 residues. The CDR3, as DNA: TGTGCCAGCAGCCACCCCAATGAGGATACGCAGTATTTT. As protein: CASSHPNEDTQYF.

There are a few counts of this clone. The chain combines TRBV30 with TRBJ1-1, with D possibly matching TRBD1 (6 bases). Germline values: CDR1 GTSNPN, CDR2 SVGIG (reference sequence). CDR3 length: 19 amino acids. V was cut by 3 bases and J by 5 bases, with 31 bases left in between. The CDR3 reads CAWSHRSVFQGPAGTEAFF. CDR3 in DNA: TGTGCCTGGAGCCATAGGTCGGTATTCCAGGGGCCCGCGGGGACTGAAGCTTTCTTT. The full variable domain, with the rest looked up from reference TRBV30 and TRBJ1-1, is SQTIHQWPATLVQPVGSPLSLECTVEGTSNPNLYWYRQAAGRGLQLLFYSVGIGQISSEVPQNLSASRPQDRQFILSSKKLLLSDSGFYLCAWSHRSVFQGPAGTEAFFGQGTRLTVV.

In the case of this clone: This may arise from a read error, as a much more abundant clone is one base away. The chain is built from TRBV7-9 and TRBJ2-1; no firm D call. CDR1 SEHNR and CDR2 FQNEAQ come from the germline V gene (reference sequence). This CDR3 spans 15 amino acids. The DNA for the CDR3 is TGTGCCAGCAGCTCGAAAGATAACTCCTACAATGAGCAGCTCTTC. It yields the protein CASSSKDNSYNEQLF.